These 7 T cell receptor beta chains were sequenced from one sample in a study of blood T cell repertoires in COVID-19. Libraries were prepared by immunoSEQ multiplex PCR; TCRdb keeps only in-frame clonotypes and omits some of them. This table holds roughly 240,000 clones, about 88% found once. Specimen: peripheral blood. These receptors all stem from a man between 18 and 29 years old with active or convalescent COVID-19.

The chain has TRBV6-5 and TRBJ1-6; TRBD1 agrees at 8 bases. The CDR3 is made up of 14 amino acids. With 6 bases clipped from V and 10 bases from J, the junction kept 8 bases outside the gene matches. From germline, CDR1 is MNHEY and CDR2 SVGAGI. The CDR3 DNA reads TGTGCCAGCAGCACCGGACAGGGTCGGTCACCCCTCCACTTT. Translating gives CASSTGQGRSPLHF.

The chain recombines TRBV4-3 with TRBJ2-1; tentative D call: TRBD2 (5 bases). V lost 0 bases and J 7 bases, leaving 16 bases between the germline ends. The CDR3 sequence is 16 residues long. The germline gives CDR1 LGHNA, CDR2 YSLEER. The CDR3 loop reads CASSQDGSGIANEQFF. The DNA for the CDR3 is TGCGCCAGCAGCCAAGATGGGTCCGGGATCGCGAATGAGCAGTTCTTC.

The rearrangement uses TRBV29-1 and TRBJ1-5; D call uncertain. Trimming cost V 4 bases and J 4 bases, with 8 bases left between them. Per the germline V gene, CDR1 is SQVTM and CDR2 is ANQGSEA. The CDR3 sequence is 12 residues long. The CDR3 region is CSVGAQNQPQHF. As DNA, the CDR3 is TGCAGCGTTGGAGCACAGAATCAGCCCCAGCATTTT.

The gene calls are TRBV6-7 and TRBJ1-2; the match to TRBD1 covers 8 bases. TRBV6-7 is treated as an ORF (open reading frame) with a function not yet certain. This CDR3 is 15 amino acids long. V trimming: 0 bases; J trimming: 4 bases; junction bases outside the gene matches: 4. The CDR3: CASSYSGTGLYGYTF. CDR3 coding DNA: TGTGCCAGCAGTTACTCGGGGACAGGTCTCTATGGCTACACCTTC.

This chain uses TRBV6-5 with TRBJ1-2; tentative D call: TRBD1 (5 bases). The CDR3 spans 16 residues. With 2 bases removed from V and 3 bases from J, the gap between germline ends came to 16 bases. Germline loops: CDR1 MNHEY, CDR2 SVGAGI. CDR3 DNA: TGTGCCAGCAGTTACCTCTTGGGACGGGGGGACTATGGCTACACCTTC. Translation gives CASSYLLGRGDYGYTF.

The CDR3 sequence: CASSGTGGLDEQYF. CDR3 bases: TGCGCCAGCAGCGGCACGGGGGGTTTAGACGAGCAGTACTTC. V gene TRBV5-1 combines with J gene TRBJ2-7; 7 positions agree with TRBD2. With V trimmed by 4 bases and J by 5 bases, 9 bases remained unmatched. The CDR3 consists of 14 residues. The V gene's germline CDR1 is SGHRS and CDR2 YFSETQ.

CDR3 region: CAGYTGELFF. CDR3 sequence (DNA): TGTGCCGGCTACACCGGGGAGCTGTTTTTT. The gene calls are TRBV6-5 and TRBJ2-2; unclear D gene. The CDR3 contains 10 residues. Germline V gene data show CDR1 as MNHEY and CDR2 as SVGAGI. Trimming removed 11 bases from V and 3 bases from J, with 4 bases in between.